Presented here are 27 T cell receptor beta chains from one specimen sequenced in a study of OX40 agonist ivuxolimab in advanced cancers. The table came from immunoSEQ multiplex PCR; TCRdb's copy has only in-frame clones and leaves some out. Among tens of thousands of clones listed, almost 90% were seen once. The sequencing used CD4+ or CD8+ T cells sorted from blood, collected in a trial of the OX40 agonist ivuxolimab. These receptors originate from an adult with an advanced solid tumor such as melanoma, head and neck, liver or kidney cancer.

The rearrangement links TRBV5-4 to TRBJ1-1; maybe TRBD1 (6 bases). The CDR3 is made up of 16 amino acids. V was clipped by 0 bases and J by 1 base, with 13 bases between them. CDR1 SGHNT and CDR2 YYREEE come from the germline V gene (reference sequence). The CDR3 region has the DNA TGTGCCAGCAGCTTGGGTCTACAGGGCGGGAACACTGAAGCTTTCTTT. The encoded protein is CASSLGLQGGNTEAFF. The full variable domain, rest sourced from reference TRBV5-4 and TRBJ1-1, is ETGVTQSPTHLIKTRGQQVTLRCSSQSGHNTVSWYQQALGQGPQFIFQYYREEENGRGNFPPRFSGLQFPNYSSELNVNALELDDSALYLCASSLGLQGGNTEAFFGQGTRLTVV.

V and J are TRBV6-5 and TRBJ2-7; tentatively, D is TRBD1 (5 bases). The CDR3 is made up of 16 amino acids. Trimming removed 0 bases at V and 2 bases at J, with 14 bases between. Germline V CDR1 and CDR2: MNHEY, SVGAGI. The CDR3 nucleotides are TGTGCCAGCAGTTACTCGTGGCAGGGCCCAGCCTACGAGCAGTACTTC. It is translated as CASSYSWQGPAYEQYF.

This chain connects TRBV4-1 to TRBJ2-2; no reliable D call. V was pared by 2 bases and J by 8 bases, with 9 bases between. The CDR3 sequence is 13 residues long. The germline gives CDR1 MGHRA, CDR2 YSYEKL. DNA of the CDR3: TGCGCCAGCAGCCAAACCCTCTTAGGGGAGCTGTTTTTT. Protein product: CASSQTLLGELFF.

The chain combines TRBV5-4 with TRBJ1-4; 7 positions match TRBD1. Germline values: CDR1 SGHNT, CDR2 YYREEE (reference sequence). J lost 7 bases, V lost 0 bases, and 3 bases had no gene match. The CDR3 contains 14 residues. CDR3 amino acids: CASSLGQGGEKLFF. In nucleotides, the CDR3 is TGTGCCAGCAGCTTGGGTCAGGGGGGTGAAAAACTGTTTTTT.

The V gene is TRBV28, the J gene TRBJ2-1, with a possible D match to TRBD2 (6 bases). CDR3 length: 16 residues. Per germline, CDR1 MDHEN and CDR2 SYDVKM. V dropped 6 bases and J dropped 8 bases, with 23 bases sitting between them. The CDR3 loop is CASSPRLSGLVYEQFF. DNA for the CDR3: TGTGCCAGCAGCCCTCGACTAAGCGGGTTAGTCTATGAGCAGTTCTTC.

CDR3 loop: CASSGFTARGLTKIEAFF. The DNA for the CDR3 is TGTGCCAGCAGTGGATTTACGGCTAGGGGGTTGACTAAAATCGAAGCTTTCTTT. V and J are TRBV28 and TRBJ1-1; possible D gene TRBD1, 6 bases. The CDR3 covers 18 residues. The V gene lost 5 bases and the J gene lost 8 bases, with 30 bases spanning the gap. Germline loops: CDR1 MDHEN, CDR2 SYDVKM. Looking up the rest from reference TRBV28 and TRBJ1-1 gives the full variable domain: DVKVTQSSRYLVKRTGEKVFLECVQDMDHENMFWYRQDPGLGLRLIYFSYDVKMKEKGDIPEGYSVSREKKERFSLILESASTNQTSMYLCASSGFTARGLTKIEAFFGQGTRLTVV.

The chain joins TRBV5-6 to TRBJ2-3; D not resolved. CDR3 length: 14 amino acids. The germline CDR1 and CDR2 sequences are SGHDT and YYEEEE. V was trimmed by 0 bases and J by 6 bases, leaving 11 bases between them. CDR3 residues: CASSLGQAGDTQYF. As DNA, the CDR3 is TGTGCCAGCAGCTTGGGGCAGGCTGGGGATACGCAGTATTTT.

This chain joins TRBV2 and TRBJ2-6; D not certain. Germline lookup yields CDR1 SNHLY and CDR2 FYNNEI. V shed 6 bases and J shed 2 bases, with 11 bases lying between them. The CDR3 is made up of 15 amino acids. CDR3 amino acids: CASSYSSAGANVLTF. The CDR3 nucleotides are TGTGCCAGCAGCTATAGTTCTGCTGGGGCCAACGTCCTGACTTTC.

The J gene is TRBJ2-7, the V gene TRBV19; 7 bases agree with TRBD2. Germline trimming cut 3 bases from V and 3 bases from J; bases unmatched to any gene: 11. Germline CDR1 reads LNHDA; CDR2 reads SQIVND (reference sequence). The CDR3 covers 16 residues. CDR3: CASSIGGRERNYEQYF. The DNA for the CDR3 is TGTGCCAGTAGTATTGGAGGGCGGGAGCGCAACTACGAGCAGTACTTC.

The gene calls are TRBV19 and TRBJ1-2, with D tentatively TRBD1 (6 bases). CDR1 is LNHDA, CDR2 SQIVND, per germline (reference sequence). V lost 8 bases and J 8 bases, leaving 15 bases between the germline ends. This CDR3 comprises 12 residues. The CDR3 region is CASANRVAGYTF. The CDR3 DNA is TGTGCCAGTGCAAACAGGGTTGCGGGCTACACCTTC. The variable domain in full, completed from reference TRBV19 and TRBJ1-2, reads DGGITQSPKYLFRKEGQNVTLSCEQNLNHDAMYWYRQDPGQGLRLIYYSQIVNDFQKGDIAEGYSVSREKKESFPLTVTSAQKNPTAFYLCASANRVAGYTFGSGTRLTVV.

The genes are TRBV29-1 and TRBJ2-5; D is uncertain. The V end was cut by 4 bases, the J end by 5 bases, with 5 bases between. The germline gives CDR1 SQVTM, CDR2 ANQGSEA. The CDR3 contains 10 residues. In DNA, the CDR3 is TGCAGCGTTGCTTCGGAGACCCAGTACTTC. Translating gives CSVASETQYF.

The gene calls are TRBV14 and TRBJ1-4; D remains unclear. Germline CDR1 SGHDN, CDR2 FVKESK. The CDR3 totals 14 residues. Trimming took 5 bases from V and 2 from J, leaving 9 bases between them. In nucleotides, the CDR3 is TGTGCCAGCAGCAGGCTCTCTACTAATGAAAAACTGTTTTTT. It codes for CASSRLSTNEKLFF.

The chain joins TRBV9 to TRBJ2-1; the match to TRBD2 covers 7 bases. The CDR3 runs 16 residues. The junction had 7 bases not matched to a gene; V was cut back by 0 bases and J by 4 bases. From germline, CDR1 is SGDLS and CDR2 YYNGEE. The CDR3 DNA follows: TGTGCCAGCAGCGTAGTTCCTTCGCGGGGGTACAATGAGCAGTTCTTC. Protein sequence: CASSVVPSRGYNEQFF.

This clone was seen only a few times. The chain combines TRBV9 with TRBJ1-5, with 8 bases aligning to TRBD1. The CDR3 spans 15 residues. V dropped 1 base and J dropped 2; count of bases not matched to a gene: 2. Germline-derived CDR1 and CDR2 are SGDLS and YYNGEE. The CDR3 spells CASSVQGARNQPQHF. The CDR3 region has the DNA TGTGCCAGCAGCGTACAGGGGGCCCGCAATCAGCCCCAGCATTTT.

The CDR3 DNA reads as TGTGCCAGCAGCCTCGGTAGCACAGATACGCAGTATTTT. Protein product: CASSLGSTDTQYF. This chain joins TRBV11-2 and TRBJ2-3; D call uncertain. This CDR3 contains 13 residues. The germline V gene has CDR1 SGHAT and CDR2 FQNNGV. Trimming shortened V by 5 bases and J by 0 bases, and 6 bases separated the two germline ends.

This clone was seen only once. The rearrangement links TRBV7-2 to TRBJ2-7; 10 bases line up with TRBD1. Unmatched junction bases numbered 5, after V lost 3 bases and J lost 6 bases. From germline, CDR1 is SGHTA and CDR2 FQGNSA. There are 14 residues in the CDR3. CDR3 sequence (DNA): TGTGCCAGCAGCTTCGACAGGGGGCTGCCCGAGCAGTACTTC. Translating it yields CASSFDRGLPEQYF.

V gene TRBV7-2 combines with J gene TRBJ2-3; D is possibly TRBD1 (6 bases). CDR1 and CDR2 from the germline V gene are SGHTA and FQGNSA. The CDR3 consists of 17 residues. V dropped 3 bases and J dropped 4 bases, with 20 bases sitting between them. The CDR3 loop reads CASSLAYRVVGSDTQYF. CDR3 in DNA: TGTGCCAGCAGCTTGGCCTACAGGGTGGTAGGCTCAGATACGCAGTATTTT.

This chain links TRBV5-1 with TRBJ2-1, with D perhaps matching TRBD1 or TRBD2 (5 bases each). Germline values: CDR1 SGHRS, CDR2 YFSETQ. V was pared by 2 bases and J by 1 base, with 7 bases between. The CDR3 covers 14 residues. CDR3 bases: TGCGCCAGCAGCTTAGGGGAGTCCTACAATGAGCAGTTCTTC. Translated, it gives CASSLGESYNEQFF.

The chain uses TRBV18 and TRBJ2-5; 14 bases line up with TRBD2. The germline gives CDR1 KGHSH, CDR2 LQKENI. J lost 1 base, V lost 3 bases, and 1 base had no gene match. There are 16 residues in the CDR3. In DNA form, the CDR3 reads TGTGCCAGCTCACCTGGGACTAGCGGGGGCCAAGAGACCCAGTACTTC. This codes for CASSPGTSGGQETQYF.

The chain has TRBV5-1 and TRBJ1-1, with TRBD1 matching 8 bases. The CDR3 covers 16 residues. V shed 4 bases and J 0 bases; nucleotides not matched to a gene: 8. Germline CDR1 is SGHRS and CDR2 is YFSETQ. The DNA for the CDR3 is TGCGCCAGCAGCCCCGGGACAGGCAGGATGAACACTGAAGCTTTCTTT. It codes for CASSPGTGRMNTEAFF.

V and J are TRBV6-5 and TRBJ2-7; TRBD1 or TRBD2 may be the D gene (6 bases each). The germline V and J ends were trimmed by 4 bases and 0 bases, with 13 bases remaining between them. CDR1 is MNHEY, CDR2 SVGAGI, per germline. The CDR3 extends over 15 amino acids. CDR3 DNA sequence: TGTGCCAGCAGTTGGATAGGGGGGATCTCCTACGAGCAGTACTTC. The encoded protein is CASSWIGGISYEQYF.

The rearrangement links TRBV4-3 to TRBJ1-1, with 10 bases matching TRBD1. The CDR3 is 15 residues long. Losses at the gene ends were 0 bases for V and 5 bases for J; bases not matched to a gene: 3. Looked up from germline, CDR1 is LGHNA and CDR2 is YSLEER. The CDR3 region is CASSQEGQGRTEAFF. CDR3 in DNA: TGCGCCAGCAGCCAAGAGGGACAGGGGAGAACTGAAGCTTTCTTT.

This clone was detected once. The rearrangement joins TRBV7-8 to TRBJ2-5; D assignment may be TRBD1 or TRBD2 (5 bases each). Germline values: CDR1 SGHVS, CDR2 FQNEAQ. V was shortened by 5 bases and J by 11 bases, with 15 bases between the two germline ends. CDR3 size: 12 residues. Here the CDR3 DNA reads TGTGCCAGCAGCCCGTCGGTGGGGGAGCAGTACTTC. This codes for CASSPSVGEQYF.

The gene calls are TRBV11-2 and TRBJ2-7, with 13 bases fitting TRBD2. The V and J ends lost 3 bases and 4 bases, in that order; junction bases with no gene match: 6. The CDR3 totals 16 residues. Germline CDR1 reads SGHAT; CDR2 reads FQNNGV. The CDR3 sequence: CASSFRTSGSWYEQYF. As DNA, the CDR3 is TGTGCCAGCAGCTTTCGGACTAGCGGGAGTTGGTACGAGCAGTACTTC.

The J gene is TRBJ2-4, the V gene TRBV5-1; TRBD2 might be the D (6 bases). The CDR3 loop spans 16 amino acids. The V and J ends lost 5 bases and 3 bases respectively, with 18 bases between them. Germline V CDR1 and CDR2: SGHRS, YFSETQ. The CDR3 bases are TGCGCCAGCAGACCCGCAACGGGGGAAGGCAAAAACATTCAGTACTTC. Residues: CASRPATGEGKNIQYF.

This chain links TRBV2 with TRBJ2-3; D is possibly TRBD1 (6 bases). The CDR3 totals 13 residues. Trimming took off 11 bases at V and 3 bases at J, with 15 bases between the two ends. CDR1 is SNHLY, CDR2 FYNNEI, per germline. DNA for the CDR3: TGTGCCCGACACAGGGTTGGGACAGATACGCAGTATTTT. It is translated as CARHRVGTDTQYF.

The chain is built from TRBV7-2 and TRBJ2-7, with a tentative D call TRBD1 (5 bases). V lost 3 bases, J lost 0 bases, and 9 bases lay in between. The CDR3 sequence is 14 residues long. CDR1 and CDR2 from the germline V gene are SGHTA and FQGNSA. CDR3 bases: TGTGCCAGCAGCTTCACAGGCAGCTCCTACGAGCAGTACTTC. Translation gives CASSFTGSSYEQYF.